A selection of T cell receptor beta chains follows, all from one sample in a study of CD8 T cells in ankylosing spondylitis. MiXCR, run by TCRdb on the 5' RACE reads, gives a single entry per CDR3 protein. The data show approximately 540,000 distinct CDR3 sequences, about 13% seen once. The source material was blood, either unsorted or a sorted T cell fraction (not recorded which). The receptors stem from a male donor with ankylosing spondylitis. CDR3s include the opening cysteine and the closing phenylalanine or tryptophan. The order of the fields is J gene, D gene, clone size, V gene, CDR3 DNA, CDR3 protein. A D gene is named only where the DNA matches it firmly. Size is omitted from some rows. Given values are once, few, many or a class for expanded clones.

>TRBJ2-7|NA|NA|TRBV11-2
TGTGCCAGCAGCCTTACAGGGATGGCGAGCGAGCAGTACTTC
CASSLTGMASEQYF
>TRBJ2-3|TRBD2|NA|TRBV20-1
TGCAGTGCGGCGACTAGCGGGAGTCTAGATACGCAGTATTTT
CSAATSGSLDTQYF
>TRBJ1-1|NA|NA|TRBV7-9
TGTGCCAGCAGCCCCGTGGGGGGGCTAAGCACTGAAGCTTTCTTT
CASSPVGGLSTEAFF
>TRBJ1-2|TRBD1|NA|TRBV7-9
TGTGCCAGCAGCCGACAGGGGATTTCGTCCACCTATGGCTACACCTTC
CASSRQGISSTYGYTF
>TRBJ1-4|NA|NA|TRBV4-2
TGTGCCAGCAGCCAAGTCGCCGGCAATGAAAAACTGTTTTTT
CASSQVAGNEKLFF
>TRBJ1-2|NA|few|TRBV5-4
TGTGCCAGCAGCTTGGTTGGGGGGACATATAACTATGGCTACACCTTC
CASSLVGGTYNYGYTF
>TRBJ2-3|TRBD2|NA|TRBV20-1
TGCAGTGCCCCGACTAGCGGGAGCGATACGCAGTATTTT
CSAPTSGSDTQYF
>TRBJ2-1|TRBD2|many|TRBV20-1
TGCAGTGCTAGACACGATCTAGCGGAGAGGGGCCGCTCCTACAATGAGCAGTTCTTC
CSARHDLAERGRSYNEQFF
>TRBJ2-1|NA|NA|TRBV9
TGTGCCAGCAAACGCGATCACAATGAGCAGTTCTTC
CASKRDHNEQFF
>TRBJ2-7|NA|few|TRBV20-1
TGCAGTGCCGGGGCCCACAAGGCCCCTCTGTCCTACGAGCAGTACTTC
CSAGAHKAPLSYEQYF
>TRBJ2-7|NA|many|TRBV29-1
TGCAGCGTTGCACGCGGAACCTACGAGCAGTACTTC
CSVARGTYEQYF
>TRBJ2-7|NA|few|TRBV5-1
TGCGCCAGCTGCTTGGACCCGAGCTCCTACGAGCAGTACTTC
CASCLDPSSYEQYF
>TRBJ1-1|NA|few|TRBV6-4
TGTGCCAGCAGTGACGGGACTTGGGGGACTGAAGCTTTCTTT
CASSDGTWGTEAFF
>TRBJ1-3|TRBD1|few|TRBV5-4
TGTGCCAGCAGCTTTTGGACAGGGGGCACCGGAAACACCATATATTTT
CASSFWTGGTGNTIYF
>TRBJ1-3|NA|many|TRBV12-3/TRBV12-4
TGTGCCAGCAGTTTCCTGTTGGTGAACACCATATATTTT
CASSFLLVNTIYF
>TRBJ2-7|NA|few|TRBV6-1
TGTGCCAGCAGTAAACCTTCGGGGAAAAGCGAGCAGTACTTC
CASSKPSGKSEQYF
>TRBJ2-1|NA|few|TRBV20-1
TGCAGTGCTAGCGGTCGGGGGAATGAGCAGTTCTTC
CSASGRGNEQFF
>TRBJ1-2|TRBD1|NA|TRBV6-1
TGTGCCAGCAGTGGGGGACAGCACCCTACTAACTATGGCTACACCTTC
CASSGGQHPTNYGYTF
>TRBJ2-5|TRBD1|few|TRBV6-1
TGTGCCAGCAGTGAAGCCTGGGACAGCCAAGAGACCCAGTACTTC
CASSEAWDSQETQYF
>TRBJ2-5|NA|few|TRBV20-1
TGCAGTGCTGGACAGCAGGAGACCCAGTACTTC
CSAGQQETQYF
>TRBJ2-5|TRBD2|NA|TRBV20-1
TGCAGTGCTTCCGGGACTAGCGGAAAAGAGACCCAGTACTTC
CSASGTSGKETQYF
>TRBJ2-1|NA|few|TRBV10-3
TGTGCCATCAGTGAGTTTTACACCACAGGGACCCCCTACAATGAGCAGTTCTTC
CAISEFYTTGTPYNEQFF
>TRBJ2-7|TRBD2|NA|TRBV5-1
TGCGCCAGCGCCAGAGAACTAGCGGGAGGGTTCTACGAGCAGTACTTC
CASARELAGGFYEQYF
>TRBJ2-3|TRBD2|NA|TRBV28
TGTGCCAGCAGTCCGGGACTAGCCGCAGATACGCAGTATTTT
CASSPGLAADTQYF
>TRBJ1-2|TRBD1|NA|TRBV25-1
TGTGCCAGCAGCGACCCGGTGGGGACAGCCTCGGGATATGGCTACACCTTC
CASSDPVGTASGYGYTF
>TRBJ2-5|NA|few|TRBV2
TGTGCCAGCACAATGAACAACCAAGAGACCCAGTACTTC
CASTMNNQETQYF
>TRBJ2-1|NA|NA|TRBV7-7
TGTGCCAGCAGCTTAGCAGGGGTAGCGGAACCGCAGTTCTTC
CASSLAGVAEPQFF
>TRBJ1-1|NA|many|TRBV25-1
TGTGCCAGCAGTGTATGGGACACTGAAGCTTTCTTT
CASSVWDTEAFF
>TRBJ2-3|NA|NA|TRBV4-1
TGCGCCAGCAGCCAAGAACGGCTAGATGTCATTTCGGGAGATACGCAGTATTTT
CASSQERLDVISGDTQYF
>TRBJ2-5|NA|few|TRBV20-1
TGCAGCGCACCATTCCAAGAGACCCAGTACTTC
CSAPFQETQYF
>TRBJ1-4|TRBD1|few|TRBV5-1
TGCGCCAGCAGCTTGGTAGAGACAGGGAGCGAAAAACTGTTTTTT
CASSLVETGSEKLFF
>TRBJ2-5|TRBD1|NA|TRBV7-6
TGTGCCAGCAGCTTAGCGGATGGACAGGGAGGTTACAAAGAGACCCAGTACTTC
CASSLADGQGGYKETQYF
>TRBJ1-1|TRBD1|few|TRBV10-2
TGCGCCAGCAGTGATCCGGGACAGAAAGTGAACACTGAAGCTTTCTTT
CASSDPGQKVNTEAFF
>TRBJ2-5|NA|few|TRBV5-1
TGCGCCAGCAGCTTGGGCAGGACCCAAGAGACCCAGTACTTC
CASSLGRTQETQYF
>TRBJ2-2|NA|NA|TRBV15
TGTGCCACCAGCAGAGATTGGGGGGGGCGCACCGGGGAGCTGTTTTTT
CATSRDWGGRTGELFF
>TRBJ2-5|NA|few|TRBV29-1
TGCAGCGTTGAAGAATGGCAGGGTGAGACCCAGTACTTC
CSVEEWQGETQYF
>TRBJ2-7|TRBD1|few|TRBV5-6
TGTGCCAGCAGCTATTACTACAGGGGTATGTACGAGCAGTACTTC
CASSYYYRGMYEQYF
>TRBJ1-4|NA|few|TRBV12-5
TGTGCTAGTGGCCTCCGGGTGAGGACCGATGCCGAGAAACTGTTTTTT
CASGLRVRTDAEKLFF
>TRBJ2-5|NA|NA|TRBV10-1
TGCGCCAGCAGTGGTAGCTCGGACCAAGAGACCCAGTACTTC
CASSGSSDQETQYF
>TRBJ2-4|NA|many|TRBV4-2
TGTGCCAGCAGCCAAGGTTGGAAAAACATTCAGTACTTC
CASSQGWKNIQYF
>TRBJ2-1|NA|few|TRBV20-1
TGCAGTGCTCGTATGACAGTGGGCTACAATGAGCAGTTCTTC
CSARMTVGYNEQFF
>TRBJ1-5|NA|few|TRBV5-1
TGCGCCAGCAGCTTGGATGGTCCTAGCAATCAGCCCCAGCATTTT
CASSLDGPSNQPQHF
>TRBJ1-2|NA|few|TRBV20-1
TGCAGTGCTAGAGAACCACAGGGAGACGATGGCTACACCTTC
CSAREPQGDDGYTF
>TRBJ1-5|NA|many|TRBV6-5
TGTGCCAGCAGTTACTCGACCACTAGCAATCAGCCCCAGCATTTT
CASSYSTTSNQPQHF
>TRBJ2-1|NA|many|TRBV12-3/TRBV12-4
TGTGCCAGCAGCAAATCGAGGGGGAATGAGCAGTTCTTC
CASSKSRGNEQFF
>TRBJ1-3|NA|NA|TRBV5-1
TGCGCCAGCAGCTTGTCTGGGACTGGAAACACCATATATTTT
CASSLSGTGNTIYF
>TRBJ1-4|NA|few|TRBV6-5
TGTGCCAGCAGATATAATGGCCAGGGAGGGACAATTTCGGGGAAACTGTTTTTT
CASRYNGQGGTISGKLFF
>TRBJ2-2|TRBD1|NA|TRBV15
TGTGCCACCAGCGCGACAGGGGCGAACACCGGGGAGCTGTTTTTT
CATSATGANTGELFF
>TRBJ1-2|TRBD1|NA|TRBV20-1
TGCAACACAGATAGCCCGGGACAGGGGTTTGATGGCTACACCTTC
CNTDSPGQGFDGYTF
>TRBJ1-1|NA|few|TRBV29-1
TGCAGCGTCCAGGACGGATCGCAAGCTTTCTTT
CSVQDGSQAFF